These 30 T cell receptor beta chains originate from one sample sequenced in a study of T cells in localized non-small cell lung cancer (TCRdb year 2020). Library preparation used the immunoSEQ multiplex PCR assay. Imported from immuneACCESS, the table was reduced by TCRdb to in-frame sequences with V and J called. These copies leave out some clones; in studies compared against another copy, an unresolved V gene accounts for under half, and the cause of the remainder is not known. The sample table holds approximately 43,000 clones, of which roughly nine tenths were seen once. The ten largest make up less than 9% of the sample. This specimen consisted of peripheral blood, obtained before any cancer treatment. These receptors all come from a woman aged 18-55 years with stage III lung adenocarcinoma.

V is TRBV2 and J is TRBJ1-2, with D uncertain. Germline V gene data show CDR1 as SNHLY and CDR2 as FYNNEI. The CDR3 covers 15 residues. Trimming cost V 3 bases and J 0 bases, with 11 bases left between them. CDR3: CASSETGIANYGYTF. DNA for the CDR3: TGTGCCAGCAGTGAGACCGGCATTGCTAACTATGGCTACACCTTC.

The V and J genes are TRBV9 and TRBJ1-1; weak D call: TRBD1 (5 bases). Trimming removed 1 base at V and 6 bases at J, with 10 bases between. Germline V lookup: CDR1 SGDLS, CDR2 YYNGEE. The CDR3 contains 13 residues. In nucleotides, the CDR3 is TGTGCCAGCAGCGTATACCCGGGGGCTGAAGCTTTCTTT. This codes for CASSVYPGAEAFF. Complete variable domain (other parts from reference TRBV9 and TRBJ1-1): DSGVTQTPKHLITATGQRVTLRCSPRSGDLSVYWYQQSLDQGLQFLIQYYNGEERAKGNILERFSAQQFPDLHSELNLSSLELGDSALYFCASSVYPGAEAFFGQGTRLTVV.

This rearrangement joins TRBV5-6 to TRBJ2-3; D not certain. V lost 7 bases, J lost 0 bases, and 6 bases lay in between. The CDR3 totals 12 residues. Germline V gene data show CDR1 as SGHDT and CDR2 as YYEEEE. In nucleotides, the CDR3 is TGTGCCAGCGGCGCTAGCACAGATACGCAGTATTTT. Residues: CASGASTDTQYF.

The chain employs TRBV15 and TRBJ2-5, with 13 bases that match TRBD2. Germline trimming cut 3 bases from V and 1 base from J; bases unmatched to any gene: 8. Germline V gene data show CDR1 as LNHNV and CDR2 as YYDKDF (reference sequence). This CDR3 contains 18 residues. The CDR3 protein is CATSSGTSGARSQETQYF. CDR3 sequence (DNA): TGTGCCACCAGCAGCGGGACTAGCGGGGCTCGGAGCCAAGAGACCCAGTACTTC.

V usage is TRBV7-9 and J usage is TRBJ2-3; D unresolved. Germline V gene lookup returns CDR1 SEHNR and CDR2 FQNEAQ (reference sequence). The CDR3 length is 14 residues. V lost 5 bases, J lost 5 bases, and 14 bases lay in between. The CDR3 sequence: CASSPTPVGDTQYF. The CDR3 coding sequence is TGTGCCAGCAGCCCTACCCCGGTGGGAGATACGCAGTATTTT.

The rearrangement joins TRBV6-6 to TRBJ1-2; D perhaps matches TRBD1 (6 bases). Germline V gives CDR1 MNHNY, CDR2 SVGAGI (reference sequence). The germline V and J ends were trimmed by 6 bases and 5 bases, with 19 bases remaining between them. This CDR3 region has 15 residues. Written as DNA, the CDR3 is TGTGCCAGCAGCCTGATGGGCGAGGGGGGGTATGGCTACACCTTC. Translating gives CASSLMGEGGYGYTF.

The CDR3 is CASSIGTGGDTIYF. Written as DNA, the CDR3 is TGTGCCAGCAGCATTGGGACAGGGGGGGACACCATATATTTT. J is TRBJ1-3 and V is TRBV7-6; 11 bases match TRBD1. In germline, CDR1 is SGHVS, CDR2 FNYEAQ. The ends lost 5 bases at V and 8 bases at J; junction bases unmatched: 5. The CDR3 spans 14 residues.

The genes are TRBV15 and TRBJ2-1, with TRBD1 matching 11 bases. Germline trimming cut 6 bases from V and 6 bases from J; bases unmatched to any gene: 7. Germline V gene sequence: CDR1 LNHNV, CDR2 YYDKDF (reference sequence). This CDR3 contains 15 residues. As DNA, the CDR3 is TGTGCCACCAGTGTGACCGGGACAGGGGGCAATGAGCAGTTCTTC. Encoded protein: CATSVTGTGGNEQFF.

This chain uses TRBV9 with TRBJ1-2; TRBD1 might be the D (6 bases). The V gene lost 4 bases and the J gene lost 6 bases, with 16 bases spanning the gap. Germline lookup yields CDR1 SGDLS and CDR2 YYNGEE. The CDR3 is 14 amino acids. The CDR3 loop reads CASSLITGSNGYTF. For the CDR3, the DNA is TGTGCCAGCAGCCTAATTACAGGGAGTAATGGCTACACCTTC. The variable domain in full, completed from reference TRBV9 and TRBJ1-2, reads DSGVTQTPKHLITATGQRVTLRCSPRSGDLSVYWYQQSLDQGLQFLIQYYNGEERAKGNILERFSAQQFPDLHSELNLSSLELGDSALYFCASSLITGSNGYTFGSGTRLTVV.

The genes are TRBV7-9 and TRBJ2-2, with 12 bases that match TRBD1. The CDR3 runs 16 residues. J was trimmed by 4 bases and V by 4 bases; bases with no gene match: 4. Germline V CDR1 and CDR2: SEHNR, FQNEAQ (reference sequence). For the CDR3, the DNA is TGTGCCAGCAGCTCCGGGGACAGGGGGCGCACCGGGGAGCTGTTTTTT. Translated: CASSSGDRGRTGELFF.

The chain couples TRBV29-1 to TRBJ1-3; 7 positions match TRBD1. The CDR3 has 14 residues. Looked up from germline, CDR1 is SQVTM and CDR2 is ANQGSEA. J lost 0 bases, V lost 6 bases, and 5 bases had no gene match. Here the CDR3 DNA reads TGCAGCGTATCGGACAGGTCCTCTGGAAACACCATATATTTT. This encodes CSVSDRSSGNTIYF.

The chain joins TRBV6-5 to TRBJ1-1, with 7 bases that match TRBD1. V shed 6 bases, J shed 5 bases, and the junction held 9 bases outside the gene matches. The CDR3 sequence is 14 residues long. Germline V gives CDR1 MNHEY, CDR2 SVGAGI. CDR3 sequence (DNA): TGTGCCAGCAGAATCGACAGGGAGGGAACTGAAGCTTTCTTT. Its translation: CASRIDREGTEAFF.

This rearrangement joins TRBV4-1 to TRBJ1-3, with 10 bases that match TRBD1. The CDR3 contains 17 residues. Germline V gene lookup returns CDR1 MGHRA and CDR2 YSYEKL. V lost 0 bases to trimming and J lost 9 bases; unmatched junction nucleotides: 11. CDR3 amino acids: CASSQEGQGGNRGTIYF. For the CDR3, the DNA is TGCGCCAGCAGCCAAGAAGGACAGGGGGGTAATCGGGGCACCATATATTTT.

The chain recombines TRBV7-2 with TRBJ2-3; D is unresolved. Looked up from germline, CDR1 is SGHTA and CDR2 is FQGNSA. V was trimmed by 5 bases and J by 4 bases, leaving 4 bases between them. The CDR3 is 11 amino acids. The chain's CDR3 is CASSIPDTQYF. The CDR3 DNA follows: TGTGCCAGCAGCATACCAGATACGCAGTATTTT.

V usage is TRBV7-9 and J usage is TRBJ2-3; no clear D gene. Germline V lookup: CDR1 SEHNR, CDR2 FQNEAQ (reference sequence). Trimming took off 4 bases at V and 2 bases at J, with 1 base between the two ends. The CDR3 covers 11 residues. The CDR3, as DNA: TGTGCCAGCAGCTCCACAGATACGCAGTATTTT. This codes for CASSSTDTQYF.

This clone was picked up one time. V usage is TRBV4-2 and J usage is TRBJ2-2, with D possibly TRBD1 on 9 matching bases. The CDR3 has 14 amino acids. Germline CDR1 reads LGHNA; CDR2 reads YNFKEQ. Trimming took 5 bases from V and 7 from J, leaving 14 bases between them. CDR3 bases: TGTGCCAGCAGCAGCGGGGGACAGGGCGGGGAGCTGTTTTTT. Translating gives CASSSGGQGGELFF.

CDR3 nucleotides: TGTGCCAGCAGTGAGAGACAGGCCCCTTACGAGCAGTACTTC. This translates into CASSERQAPYEQYF. The chain uses TRBV2 and TRBJ2-7, with D perhaps matching TRBD1 (6 bases). V was cut by 3 bases and J by 4 bases, with 13 bases left in between. CDR3 length: 14 amino acids. Germline V CDR1 and CDR2: SNHLY, FYNNEI.

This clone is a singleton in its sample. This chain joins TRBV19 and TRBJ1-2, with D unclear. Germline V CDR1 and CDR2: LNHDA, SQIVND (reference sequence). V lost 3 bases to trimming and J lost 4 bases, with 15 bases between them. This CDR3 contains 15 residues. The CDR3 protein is CASSMLPTGGYGYTF. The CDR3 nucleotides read TGTGCCAGTAGTATGTTGCCCACTGGCGGCTATGGCTACACCTTC.

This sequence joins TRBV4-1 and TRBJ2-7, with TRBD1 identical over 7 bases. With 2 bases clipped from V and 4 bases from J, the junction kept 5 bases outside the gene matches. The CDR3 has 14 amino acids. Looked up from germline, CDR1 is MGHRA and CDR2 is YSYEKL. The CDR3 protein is CASSQFGTAYEQYF. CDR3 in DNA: TGCGCCAGCAGCCAATTCGGGACAGCTTACGAGCAGTACTTC.

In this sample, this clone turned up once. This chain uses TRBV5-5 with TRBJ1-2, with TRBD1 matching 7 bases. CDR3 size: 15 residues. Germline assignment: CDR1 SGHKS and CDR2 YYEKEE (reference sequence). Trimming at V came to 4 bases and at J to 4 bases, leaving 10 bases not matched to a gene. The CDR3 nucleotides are TGTGCCAGCAGCCCGGGACAGAGAAGACCCTATGGCTACACCTTC. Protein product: CASSPGQRRPYGYTF.

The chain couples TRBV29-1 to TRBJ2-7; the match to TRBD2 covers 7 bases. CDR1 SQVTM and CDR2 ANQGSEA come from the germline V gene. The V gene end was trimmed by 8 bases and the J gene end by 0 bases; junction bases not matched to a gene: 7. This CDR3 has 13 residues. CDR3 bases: TGCAGCATTGGGGGGGGAAGCTCCTACGAGCAGTACTTC. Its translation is CSIGGGSSYEQYF.

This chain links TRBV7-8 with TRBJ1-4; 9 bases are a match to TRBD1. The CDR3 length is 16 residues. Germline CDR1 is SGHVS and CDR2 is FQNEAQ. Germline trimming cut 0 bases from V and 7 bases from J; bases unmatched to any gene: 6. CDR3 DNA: TGTGCCAGCAGCTTAGCGCTGGGGACAGGGACTGAAAAACTGTTTTTT. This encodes CASSLALGTGTEKLFF.

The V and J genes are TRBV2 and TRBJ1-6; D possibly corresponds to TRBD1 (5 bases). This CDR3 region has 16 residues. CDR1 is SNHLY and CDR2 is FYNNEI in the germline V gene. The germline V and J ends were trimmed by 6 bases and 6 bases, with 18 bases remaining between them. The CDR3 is CASRLEGSVGNSPLHF. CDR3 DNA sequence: TGTGCCAGCAGACTAGAGGGGTCCGTAGGTAATTCACCCCTCCACTTT.

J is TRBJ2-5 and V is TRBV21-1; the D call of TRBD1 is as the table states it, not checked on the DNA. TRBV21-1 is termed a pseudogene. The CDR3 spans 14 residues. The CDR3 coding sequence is TGTGCCAGCAGCAGCCCGACAGGGGTTGAGACCCAGTACTTC. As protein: CASSSPTGVETQYF.

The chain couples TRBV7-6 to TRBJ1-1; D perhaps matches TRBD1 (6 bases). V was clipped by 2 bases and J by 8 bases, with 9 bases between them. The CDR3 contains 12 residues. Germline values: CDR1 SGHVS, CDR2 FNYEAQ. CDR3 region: CASSLPGQEAFF. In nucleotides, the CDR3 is TGTGCCAGCAGCTTACCCGGACAGGAAGCTTTCTTT.

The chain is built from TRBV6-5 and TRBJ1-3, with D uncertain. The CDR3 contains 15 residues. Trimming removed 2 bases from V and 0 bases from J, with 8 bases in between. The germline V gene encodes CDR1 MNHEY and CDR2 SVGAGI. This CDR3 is CASSYNPDSGNTIYF. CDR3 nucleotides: TGTGCCAGCAGTTACAACCCAGACTCTGGAAACACCATATATTTT.

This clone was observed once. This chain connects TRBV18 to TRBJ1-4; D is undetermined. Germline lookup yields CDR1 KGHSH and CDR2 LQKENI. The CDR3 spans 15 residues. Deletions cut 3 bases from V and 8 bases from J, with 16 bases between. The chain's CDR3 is CASSPPGSGEEKLFF. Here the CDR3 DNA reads TGTGCCAGCTCACCCCCCGGTTCCGGTGAAGAAAAACTGTTTTTT.

The DNA of the CDR3 is TGTGCCAGTAGTCCTTTCCCTACTAGCGGGGGACGCTACGAGCAGTACTTC. Its protein product is CASSPFPTSGGRYEQYF. This chain uses TRBV19 with TRBJ2-7; 11 bases match TRBD2. The germline V gene has CDR1 LNHDA and CDR2 SQIVND (reference sequence). The CDR3 has 17 residues. Trimming cost V 5 bases and J 3 bases; bases outside gene matches: 12. Full variable domain (outside the CDR3, taken from reference TRBV19 and TRBJ2-7): DGGITQSPKYLFRKEGQNVTLSCEQNLNHDAMYWYRQDPGQGLRLIYYSQIVNDFQKGDIAEGYSVSREKKESFPLTVTSAQKNPTAFYLCASSPFPTSGGRYEQYFGPGTRLTVT.

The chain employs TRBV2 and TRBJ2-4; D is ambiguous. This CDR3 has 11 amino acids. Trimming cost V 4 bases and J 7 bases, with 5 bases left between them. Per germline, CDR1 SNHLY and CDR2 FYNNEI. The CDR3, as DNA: TGTGCCAGCAGTGTTAGGAACATTCAGTACTTC. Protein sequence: CASSVRNIQYF.

CDR3 residues: CASSSSRGANTEAFF. In DNA form, the CDR3 reads TGTGCCAGCAGCTCGAGTCGAGGGGCGAACACTGAAGCTTTCTTT. The V and J genes are TRBV5-4 and TRBJ1-1; a possible D gene is TRBD1 (5 bases). Germline assignment: CDR1 SGHNT and CDR2 YYREEE (reference sequence). Trimming removed 3 bases from V and 1 base from J, with 13 bases in between. This CDR3 has 15 amino acids.